This T cell receptor (beta chain) appears in the sequencing data of a study of identical twins. Study results and caveats: While abundant cord blood beta clonotypes carried fewer insertions, memory repertoires showed no such pattern.

A universal primer site was incorporated via template switching, and the cDNA contained unique molecular identifiers. Each CDR3 protein gets one entry after TCRdb re-called the 5' RACE reads with MiXCR. The sample consists of hundreds of thousands of distinct CDR3 sequences, around 7% of them appearing once. There are 13 residues in the CDR3. Germline V gene data show CDR1 as LGHDT and CDR2 as YNNKEL (reference sequence). The germline V and J ends were trimmed by 3 bases and 6 bases, with 9 bases remaining between them. Concerning this clonotype: Its antigen is unknown.

Healthy Caucasian individuals made up all the donors. These same records also appear under a second study, on yellow fever vaccine responses in identical twins.

Sequenced material: memory (CD45RO+) T cells sorted from blood. The receptor comes from a woman aged 18-30 years in good health. This chain links TRBV3-1 with TRBJ2-1; D is uncertain. The DNA for the CDR3 is TGTGCCAGCAGCCACCAGCGTCCCAATGAGCAGTTCTTC. Protein sequence: CASSHQRPNEQFF.